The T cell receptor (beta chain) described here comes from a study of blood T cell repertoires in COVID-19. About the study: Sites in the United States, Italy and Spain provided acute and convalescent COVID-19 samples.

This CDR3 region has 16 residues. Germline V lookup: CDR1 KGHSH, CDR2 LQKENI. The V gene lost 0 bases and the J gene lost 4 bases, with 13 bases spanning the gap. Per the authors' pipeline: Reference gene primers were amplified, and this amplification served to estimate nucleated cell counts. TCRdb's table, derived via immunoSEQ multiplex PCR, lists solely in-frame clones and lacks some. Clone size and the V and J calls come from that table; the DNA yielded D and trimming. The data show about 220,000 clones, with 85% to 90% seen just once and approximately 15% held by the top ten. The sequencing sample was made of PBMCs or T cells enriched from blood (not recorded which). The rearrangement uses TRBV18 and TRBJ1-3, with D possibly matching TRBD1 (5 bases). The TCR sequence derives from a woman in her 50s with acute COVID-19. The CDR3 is CASSPPRDSTGNTIYF. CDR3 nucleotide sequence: TGTGCCAGCTCACCACCGAGGGACTCCACCGGAAACACCATATATTTT.